The present T cell receptor (beta chain) was sequenced within a study of blood T cell repertoires in COVID-19. As for the study in general: Material from acute and convalescent COVID-19 was sourced from the United States, Italy and Spain. Nucleic acid was either cDNA or gDNA, and it came from T cells, B-cell-depleted T cells, or PBMCs.

Per germline, CDR1 MNHEY and CDR2 SVGAGI. The CDR3 covers 14 residues. V was trimmed by 2 bases and J by 9 bases, leaving 14 bases between them. In the original workflow: Nucleated cell number was recorded as an estimate derived from reference gene primer amplification. Sequenced by immunoSEQ multiplex PCR; TCRdb stores in-frame clones only, minus some. That table furnishes V, J and clone size, whereas the DNA furnished D and trimming. The sample records approximately 150,000 clones, 70% to 90% being singletons. This clone was seen once. Sequenced material: peripheral blood. This TCR was recovered from a human donor in a cohort sampled during active COVID-19. The chain is built from TRBV6-5 and TRBJ2-1; a weak D match, TRBD1 (5 bases). CDR3 region: CASSYPDKDTEQFF. Here the CDR3 DNA reads TGTGCCAGCAGTTACCCCGACAAGGACACTGAGCAGTTCTTC.